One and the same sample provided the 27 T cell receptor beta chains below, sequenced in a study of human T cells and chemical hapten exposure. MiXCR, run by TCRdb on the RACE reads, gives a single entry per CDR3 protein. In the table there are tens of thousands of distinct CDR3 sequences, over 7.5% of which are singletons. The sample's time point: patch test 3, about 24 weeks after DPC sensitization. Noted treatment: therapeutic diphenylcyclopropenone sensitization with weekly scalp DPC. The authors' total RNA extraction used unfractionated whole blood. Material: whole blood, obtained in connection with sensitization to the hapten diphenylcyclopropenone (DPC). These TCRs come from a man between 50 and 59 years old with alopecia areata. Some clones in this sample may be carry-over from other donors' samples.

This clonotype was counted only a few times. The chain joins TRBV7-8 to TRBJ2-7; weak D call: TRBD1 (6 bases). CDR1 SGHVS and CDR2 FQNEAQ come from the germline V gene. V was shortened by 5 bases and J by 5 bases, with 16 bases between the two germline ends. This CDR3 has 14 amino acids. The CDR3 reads CASSRRNRVHEQYF. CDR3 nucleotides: TGTGCCAGCAGCCGAAGAAACAGGGTCCACGAGCAGTACTTC.

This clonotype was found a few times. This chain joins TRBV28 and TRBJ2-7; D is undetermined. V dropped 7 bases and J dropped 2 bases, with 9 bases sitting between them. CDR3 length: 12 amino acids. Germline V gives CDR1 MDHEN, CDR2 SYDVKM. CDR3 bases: TGTGCCAGCACCCCACCTACCTACGAGCAGTACTTC. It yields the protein CASTPPTYEQYF. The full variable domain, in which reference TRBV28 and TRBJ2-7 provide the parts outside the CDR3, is DVKVTQSSRYLVKRTGEKVFLECVQDMDHENMFWYRQDPGLGLRLIYFSYDVKMKEKGDIPEGYSVSREKKERFSLILESASTNQTSMYLCASTPPTYEQYFGPGTRLTVT.

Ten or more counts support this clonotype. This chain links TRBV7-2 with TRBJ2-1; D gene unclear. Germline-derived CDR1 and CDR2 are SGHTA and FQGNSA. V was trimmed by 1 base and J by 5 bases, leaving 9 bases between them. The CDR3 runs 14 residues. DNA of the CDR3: TGTGCCAGCAGCTTAGATCGAGGAAACAATGAGCAGTTCTTC. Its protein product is CASSLDRGNNEQFF.

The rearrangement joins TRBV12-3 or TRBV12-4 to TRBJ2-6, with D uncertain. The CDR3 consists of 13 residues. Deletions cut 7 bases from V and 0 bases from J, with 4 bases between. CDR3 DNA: TGTGCCAGCACCCTCTCTGGGGCCAACGTCCTGACTTTC. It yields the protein CASTLSGANVLTF.

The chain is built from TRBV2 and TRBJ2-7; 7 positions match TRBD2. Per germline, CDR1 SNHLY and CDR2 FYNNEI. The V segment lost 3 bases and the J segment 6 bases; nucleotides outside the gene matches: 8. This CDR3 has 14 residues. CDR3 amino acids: CASSESGPGGEQYF. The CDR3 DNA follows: TGTGCCAGCAGTGAGTCAGGGCCGGGAGGCGAGCAGTACTTC.

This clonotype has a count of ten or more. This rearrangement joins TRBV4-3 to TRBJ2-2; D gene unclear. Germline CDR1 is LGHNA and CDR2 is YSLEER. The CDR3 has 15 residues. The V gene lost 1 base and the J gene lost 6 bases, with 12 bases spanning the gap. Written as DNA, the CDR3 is TGCGCCAGCAGCCAAGCATATCTGGGGTCCGGGGAGCTGTTTTTT. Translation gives CASSQAYLGSGELFF.

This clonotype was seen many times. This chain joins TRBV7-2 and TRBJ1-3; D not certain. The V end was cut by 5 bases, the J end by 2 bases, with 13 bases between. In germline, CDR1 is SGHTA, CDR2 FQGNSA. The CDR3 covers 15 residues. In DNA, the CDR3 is TGTGCCAGCAGCGACTTGAGGAGCCCTGGAAACACCATATATTTT. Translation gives CASSDLRSPGNTIYF.

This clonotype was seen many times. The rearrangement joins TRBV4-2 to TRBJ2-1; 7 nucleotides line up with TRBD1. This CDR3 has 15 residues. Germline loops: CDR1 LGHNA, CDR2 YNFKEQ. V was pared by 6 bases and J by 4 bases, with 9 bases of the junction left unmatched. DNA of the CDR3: TGTGCCAGCAGTAAATCCGGGACAGTATACAATGAGCAGTTCTTC. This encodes CASSKSGTVYNEQFF.

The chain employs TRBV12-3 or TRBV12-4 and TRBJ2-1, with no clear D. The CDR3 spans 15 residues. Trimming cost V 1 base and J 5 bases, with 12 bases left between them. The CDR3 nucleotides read TGTGCCAGCAGTTTAGGCCCCCTTGGGAACAATGAGCAGTTCTTC. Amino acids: CASSLGPLGNNEQFF.

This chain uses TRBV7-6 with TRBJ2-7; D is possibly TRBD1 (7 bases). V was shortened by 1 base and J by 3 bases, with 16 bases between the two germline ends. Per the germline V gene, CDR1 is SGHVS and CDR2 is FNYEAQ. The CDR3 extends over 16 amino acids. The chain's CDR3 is CASSLGSAGQSYEQYF. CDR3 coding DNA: TGTGCCAGCAGCTTAGGATCTGCGGGACAGAGCTACGAGCAGTACTTC.

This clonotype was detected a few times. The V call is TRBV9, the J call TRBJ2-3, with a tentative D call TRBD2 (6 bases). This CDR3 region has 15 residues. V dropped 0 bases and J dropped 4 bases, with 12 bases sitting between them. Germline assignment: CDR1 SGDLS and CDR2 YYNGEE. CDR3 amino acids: CASSVEAGIPDTQYF. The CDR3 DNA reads TGTGCCAGCAGCGTAGAGGCGGGAATACCAGATACGCAGTATTTT. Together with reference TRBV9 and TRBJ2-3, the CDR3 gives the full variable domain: DSGVTQTPKHLITATGQRVTLRCSPRSGDLSVYWYQQSLDQGLQFLIQYYNGEERAKGNILERFSAQQFPDLHSELNLSSLELGDSALYFCASSVEAGIPDTQYFGPGTRLTVL.

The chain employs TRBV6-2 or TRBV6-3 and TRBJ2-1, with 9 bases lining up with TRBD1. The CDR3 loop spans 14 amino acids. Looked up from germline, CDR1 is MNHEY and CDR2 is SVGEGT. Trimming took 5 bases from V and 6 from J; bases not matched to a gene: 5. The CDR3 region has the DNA TGTGCCAGCAGTAATTACAGGGGGCTCAATGAGCAGTTCTTC. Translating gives CASSNYRGLNEQFF.

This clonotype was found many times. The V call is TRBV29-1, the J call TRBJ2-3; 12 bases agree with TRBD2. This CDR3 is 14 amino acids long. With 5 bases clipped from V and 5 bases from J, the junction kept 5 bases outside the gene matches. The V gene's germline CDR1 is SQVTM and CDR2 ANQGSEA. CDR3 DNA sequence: TGCAGCGTTCCGCTAGCGGGAGGGGAAGATACGCAGTATTTT. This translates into CSVPLAGGEDTQYF.

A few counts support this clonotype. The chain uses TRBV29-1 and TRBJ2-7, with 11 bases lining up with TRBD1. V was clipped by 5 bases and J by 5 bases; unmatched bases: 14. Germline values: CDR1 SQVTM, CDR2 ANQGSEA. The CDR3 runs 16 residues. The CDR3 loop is CSVITFRDRGTHEQYF. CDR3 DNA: TGCAGCGTTATTACATTCCGGGACAGGGGGACCCACGAGCAGTACTTC.

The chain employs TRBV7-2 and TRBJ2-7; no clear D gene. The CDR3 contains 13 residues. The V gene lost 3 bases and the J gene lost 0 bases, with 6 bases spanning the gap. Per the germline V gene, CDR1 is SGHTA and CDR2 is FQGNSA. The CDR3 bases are TGTGCCAGCAGCTTCCTCAGCTCCTACGAGCAGTACTTC. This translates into CASSFLSSYEQYF.

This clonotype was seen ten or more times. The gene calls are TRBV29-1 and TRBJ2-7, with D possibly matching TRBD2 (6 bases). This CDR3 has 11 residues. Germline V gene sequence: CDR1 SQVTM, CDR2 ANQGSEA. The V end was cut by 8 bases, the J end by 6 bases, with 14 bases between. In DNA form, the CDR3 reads TGCAGCTTCGGAGGGGCGGGCGAGCAGTACTTC. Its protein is CSFGGAGEQYF.

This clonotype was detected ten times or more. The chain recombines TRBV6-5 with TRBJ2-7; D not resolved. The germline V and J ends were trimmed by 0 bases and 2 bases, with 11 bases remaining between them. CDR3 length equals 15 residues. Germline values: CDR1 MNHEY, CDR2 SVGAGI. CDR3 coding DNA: TGTGCCAGCAGTTACTCTTTGGCCGACGCCTACGAGCAGTACTTC. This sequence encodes CASSYSLADAYEQYF.

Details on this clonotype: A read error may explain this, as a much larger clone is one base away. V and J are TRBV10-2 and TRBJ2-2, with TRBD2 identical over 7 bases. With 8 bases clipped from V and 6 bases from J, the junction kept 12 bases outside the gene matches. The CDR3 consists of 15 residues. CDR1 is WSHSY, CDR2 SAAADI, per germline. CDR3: CASESLTGGAGELFF. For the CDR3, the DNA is TGCGCCAGCGAGAGTTTGACTGGGGGGGCCGGGGAGCTGTTTTTT.

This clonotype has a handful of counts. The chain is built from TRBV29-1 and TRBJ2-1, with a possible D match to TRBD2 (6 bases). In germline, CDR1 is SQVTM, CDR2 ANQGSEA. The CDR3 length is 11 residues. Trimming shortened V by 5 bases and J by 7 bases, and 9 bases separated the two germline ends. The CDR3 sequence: CSVRGTNEQFF. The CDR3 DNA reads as TGCAGCGTTCGCGGGACTAATGAGCAGTTCTTC.

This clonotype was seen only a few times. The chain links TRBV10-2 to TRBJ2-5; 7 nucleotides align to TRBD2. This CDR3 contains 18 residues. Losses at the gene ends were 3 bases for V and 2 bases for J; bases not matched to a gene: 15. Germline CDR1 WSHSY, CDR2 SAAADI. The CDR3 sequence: CASSDPKQASGLQETQYF. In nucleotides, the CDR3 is TGCGCCAGCAGTGATCCTAAGCAGGCTAGCGGATTGCAAGAGACCCAGTACTTC.

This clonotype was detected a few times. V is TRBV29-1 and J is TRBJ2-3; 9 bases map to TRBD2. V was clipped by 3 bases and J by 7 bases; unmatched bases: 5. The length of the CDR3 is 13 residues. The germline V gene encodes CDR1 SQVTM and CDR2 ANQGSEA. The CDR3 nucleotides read TGCAGCGTTGACGCGGGAGGGCCGAATACGCAGTATTTT. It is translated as CSVDAGGPNTQYF.

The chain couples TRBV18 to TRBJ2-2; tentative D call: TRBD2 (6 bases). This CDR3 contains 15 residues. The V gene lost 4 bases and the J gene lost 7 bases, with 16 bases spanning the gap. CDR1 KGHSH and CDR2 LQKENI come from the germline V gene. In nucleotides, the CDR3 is TGTGCCAGCTCACTTGGGACTCCTCAACTCGGGGAGCTGTTTTTT. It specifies CASSLGTPQLGELFF. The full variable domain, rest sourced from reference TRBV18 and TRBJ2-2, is NAGVMQNPRHLVRRRGQEARLRCSPMKGHSHVYWYRQLPEEGLKFMVYLQKENIIDESGMPKERFSAEFPKEGPSILRIQQVVRGDSAAYFCASSLGTPQLGELFFGEGSRLTVL.

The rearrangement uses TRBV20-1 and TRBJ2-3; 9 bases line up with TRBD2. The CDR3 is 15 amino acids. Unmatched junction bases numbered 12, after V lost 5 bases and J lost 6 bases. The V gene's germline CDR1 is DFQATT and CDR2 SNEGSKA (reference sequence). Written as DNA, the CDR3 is TGCAGTGCTGATAAAGCGGGAGGTTTAAGCGATACGCAGTATTTT. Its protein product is CSADKAGGLSDTQYF.

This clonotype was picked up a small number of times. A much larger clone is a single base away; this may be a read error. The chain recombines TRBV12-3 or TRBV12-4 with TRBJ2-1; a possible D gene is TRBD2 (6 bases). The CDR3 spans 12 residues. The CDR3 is CASSLGGNGQFF. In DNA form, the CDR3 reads TGTGCCAGCTCCCTGGGGGGTAATGGGCAGTTCTTC.

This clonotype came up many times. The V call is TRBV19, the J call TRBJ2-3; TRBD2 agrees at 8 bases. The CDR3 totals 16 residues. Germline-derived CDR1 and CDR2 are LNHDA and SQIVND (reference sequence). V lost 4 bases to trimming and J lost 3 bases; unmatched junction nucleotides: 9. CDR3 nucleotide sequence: TGTGCCAGTAGTACCCGAGCGGGAGTGGGAACAGATACGCAGTATTTT. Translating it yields CASSTRAGVGTDTQYF.

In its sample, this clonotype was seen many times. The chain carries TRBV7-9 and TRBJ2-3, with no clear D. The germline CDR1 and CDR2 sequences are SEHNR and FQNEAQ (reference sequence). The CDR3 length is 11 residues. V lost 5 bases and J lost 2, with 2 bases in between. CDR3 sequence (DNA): TGTGCCAGCAGCGACACAGATACGCAGTATTTT. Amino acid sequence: CASSDTDTQYF.

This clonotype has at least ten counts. The CDR3 reads CASGAGQGQGRGSETQYF. CDR3 DNA sequence: TGCGCCAGCGGTGCGGGACAGGGGCAAGGGAGAGGTTCAGAGACCCAGTACTTC. The chain is built from TRBV10-2 and TRBJ2-5, with TRBD1 matching 10 bases. In germline, CDR1 is WSHSY, CDR2 SAAADI. The trim removed 8 bases at V and 4 bases at J, leaving 19 bases unmatched. CDR3 length equals 18 residues.